This T cell receptor beta chain was sequenced in a study of T-cell memory formation after mild COVID-19. Each CDR3 protein gets one entry after TCRdb re-called the 5' RACE reads with MiXCR. The sample holds fewer than 700,000 distinct CDR3 sequences, approximately 19% seen once. A few counts support this clonotype. This TCR derives from an adult woman who had mild COVID-19 (a few samples of this study predate the infection). Cell type and time point are not known. The specimen was PBMCs or a T cell subset sorted from them (not recorded which).

The CDR3 protein is CAISEPENTEAFF. The CDR3 bases are TGTGCCATCAGTGAGCCAGAGAACACTGAAGCTTTCTTT. The chain uses TRBV10-3 and TRBJ1-1; D ambiguous. With 2 bases removed from V and 1 base from J, the gap between germline ends came to 5 bases. The CDR3 has 13 amino acids. Germline CDR1 reads ENHRY; CDR2 reads SYGVKD.